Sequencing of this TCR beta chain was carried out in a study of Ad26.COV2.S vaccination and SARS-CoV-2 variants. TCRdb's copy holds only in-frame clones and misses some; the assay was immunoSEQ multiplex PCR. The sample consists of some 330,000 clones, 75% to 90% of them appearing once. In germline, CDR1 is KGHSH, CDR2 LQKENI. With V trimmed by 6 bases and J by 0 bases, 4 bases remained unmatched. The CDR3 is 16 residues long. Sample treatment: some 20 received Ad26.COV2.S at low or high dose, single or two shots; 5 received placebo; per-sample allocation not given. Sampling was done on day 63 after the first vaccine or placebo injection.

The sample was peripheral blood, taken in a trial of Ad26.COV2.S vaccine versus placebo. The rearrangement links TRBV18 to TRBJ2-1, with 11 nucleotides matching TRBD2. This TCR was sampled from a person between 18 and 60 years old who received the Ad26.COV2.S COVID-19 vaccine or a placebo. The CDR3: CASSSTSGGSYNEQFF. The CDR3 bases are TGTGCCAGCTCGTCAACTAGCGGGGGCTCCTACAATGAGCAGTTCTTC. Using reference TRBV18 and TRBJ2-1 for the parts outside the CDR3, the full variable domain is NAGVMQNPRHLVRRRGQEARLRCSPMKGHSHVYWYRQLPEEGLKFMVYLQKENIIDESGMPKERFSAEFPKEGPSILRIQQVVRGDSAAYFCASSSTSGGSYNEQFFGPGTRLTVL.